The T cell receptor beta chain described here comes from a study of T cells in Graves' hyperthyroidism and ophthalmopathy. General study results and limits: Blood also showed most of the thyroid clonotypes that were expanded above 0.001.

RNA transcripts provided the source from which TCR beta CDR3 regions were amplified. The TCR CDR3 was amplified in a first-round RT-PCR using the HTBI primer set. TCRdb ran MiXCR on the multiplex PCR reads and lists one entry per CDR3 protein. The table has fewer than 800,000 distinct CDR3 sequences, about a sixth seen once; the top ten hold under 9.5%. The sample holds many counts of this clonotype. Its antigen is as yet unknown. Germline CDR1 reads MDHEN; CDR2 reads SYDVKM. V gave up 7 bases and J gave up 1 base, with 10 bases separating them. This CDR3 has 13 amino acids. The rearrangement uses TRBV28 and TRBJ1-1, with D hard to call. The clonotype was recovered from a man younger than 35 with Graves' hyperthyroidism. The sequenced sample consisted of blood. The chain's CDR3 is CASILDPNTEAFF. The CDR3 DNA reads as TGTGCCAGCATCCTAGACCCGAACACTGAAGCTTTCTTT.